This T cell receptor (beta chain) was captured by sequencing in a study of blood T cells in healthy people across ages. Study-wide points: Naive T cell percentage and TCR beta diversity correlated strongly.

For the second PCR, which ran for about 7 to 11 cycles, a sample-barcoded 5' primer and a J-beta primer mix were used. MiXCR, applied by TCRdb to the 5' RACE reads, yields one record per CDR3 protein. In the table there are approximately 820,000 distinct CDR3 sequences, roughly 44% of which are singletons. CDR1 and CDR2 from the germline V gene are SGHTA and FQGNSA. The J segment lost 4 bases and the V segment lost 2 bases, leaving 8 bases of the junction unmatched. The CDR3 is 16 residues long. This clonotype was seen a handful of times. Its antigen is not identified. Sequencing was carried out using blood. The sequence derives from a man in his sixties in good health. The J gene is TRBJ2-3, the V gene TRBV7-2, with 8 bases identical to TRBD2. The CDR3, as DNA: TGTGCCAGCAGCTTAAGTAGCGGGGTTGGGGCAGATACGCAGTATTTT. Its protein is CASSLSSGVGADTQYF.